This T cell receptor beta chain is drawn from a study of T cells expressing NK-cell markers. About the research overall: Sequencing of TCR beta repertoires drew on sorted CD3+CD56+NKG2C+, CD3+CD56+NKG2C- and CD3+CD56-NKG2C+ T cells. Seropositivity for HCMV was found in most of the eight sequenced donors, with one seronegative.

Reanalyzing the 5' RACE reads, TCRdb keeps one entry per CDR3 protein, without DNA. The ten most abundant clones cover 6% to 8% of a sample with some 410,000 distinct CDR3 sequences. This CDR3 comprises 12 residues. General study findings and limits: In several donors, dominant clonotypes made up about 25-60.1% of CD3+CD56-NKG2C+ cells. NKG2C+ dominant clonotype frequencies in six or seven donors were about 1.0-7.5% of CD8+ T cells.

About this clonotype itself: The antigen is unknown.

The specimen was blood T cells: a sorted CD56 or NKG2C T cell subset, CD4+ or CD8+ T cells, or bulk PBMC T cells (not recorded which). The V gene is TRBV12-3 or TRBV12-4, the J gene TRBJ2-1; TCRdb reports TRBD2, a call that lacks DNA to check it against. This clonotype was sampled from a woman aged 18 to 69 in good health. The CDR3 region is CASSFGERTQFF.